The 18 T cell receptor beta chains presented below share a single source sample, sequenced in a study of T-cell memory formation after mild COVID-19. TCRdb re-called the 5' RACE reads with MiXCR, one entry per CDR3 protein. This sample has around 430,000 distinct CDR3 sequences; around a sixth occur once, and the top ten carry around a fifth. Source material: PBMCs or a T cell subset sorted from them (not recorded which). The source is a man aged 18-30 years who had mild COVID-19 (a few samples of this study predate the infection). Cell type and time point are not known.

The chain has TRBV6-2 or TRBV6-3 and TRBJ2-7; TRBD1 matches 9 bases. Germline-derived CDR1 and CDR2 are MNHEY and SVGEGT. This CDR3 is built from 12 residues. The V segment lost 8 bases and the J segment 3 bases; nucleotides outside the gene matches: 2. The DNA of the CDR3 is TGTGCCAGCGGACAGGGGAACTACGAGCAGTACTTC. Translating gives CASGQGNYEQYF.

This clonotype was counted between two and nine times. The rearrangement joins TRBV7-2 to TRBJ1-3, with D tentatively TRBD1 (5 bases). The CDR3 totals 13 residues. V dropped 7 bases and J dropped 2 bases, with 9 bases sitting between them. CDR1 SGHTA and CDR2 FQGNSA come from the germline V gene. CDR3 loop: CASNRGAGNTIYF. In DNA, the CDR3 is TGTGCCAGCAACCGGGGGGCTGGAAACACCATATATTTT.

This clonotype showed up just a few times. The chain couples TRBV11-2 to TRBJ2-3; 16 nucleotides match TRBD2. Germline trimming cut 5 bases from V and 3 bases from J; bases unmatched to any gene: 5. CDR1 SGHAT and CDR2 FQNNGV come from the germline V gene. The CDR3 runs to 17 residues. The CDR3 protein is CASSAGLAGGLTDTQYF. DNA for the CDR3: TGTGCCAGCAGCGCGGGACTAGCGGGGGGGCTGACAGATACGCAGTATTTT.

This clonotype has ten or more counts. J is TRBJ2-5 and V is TRBV6-6; a possible D gene is TRBD1 (6 bases). V was trimmed by 7 bases and J by 1 base, leaving 19 bases between them. Germline V gene data show CDR1 as MNHNY and CDR2 as SVGAGI (reference sequence). CDR3 length: 16 amino acids. CDR3 amino acids: CASTLTPQGSQETQYF. CDR3 nucleotides: TGTGCCAGCACTCTCACGCCTCAGGGGAGCCAAGAGACCCAGTACTTC.

The chain recombines TRBV2 with TRBJ2-7; D uncertain. Germline CDR1 is SNHLY and CDR2 is FYNNEI. V lost 2 bases, J lost 13 bases, and 9 bases lay in between. The CDR3 consists of 10 residues. The CDR3 protein is CASSELSPYV. CDR3 coding DNA: TGTGCCAGCAGTGAACTATCACCTTACGTC.

This chain uses TRBV3-1 with TRBJ2-6; the D gene is possibly TRBD2 (5 bases). The CDR3 spans 18 residues. Germline CDR1 reads LGHDT; CDR2 reads YNNKEL (reference sequence). Trimming removed 4 bases from V and 0 bases from J, with 16 bases in between. CDR3 protein: CASSPLHLGISGANVLTF. As DNA, the CDR3 is TGTGCCAGCAGCCCTCTACACCTCGGGATCTCTGGGGCCAACGTCCTGACTTTC.

This clonotype was counted only a few times. The chain employs TRBV12-3 or TRBV12-4 and TRBJ2-5, with D perhaps matching TRBD1 (5 bases). The CDR3 consists of 13 residues. With 2 bases removed from V and 7 bases from J, the gap between germline ends came to 11 bases. The CDR3 loop reads CASSLPGPATQYF. In nucleotides, the CDR3 is TGTGCCAGCAGTTTACCAGGGCCGGCGACCCAGTACTTC.

Only a few counts were recorded for this clonotype. This sequence joins TRBV6-2 or TRBV6-3 and TRBJ2-3; D gene unclear. V lost 0 bases, J lost 1 base, and 11 bases lay in between. The CDR3 is 16 residues long. Germline CDR1 and CDR2: MNHEY and SVGEGT. CDR3: CASSYSPRSGTDTQYF. The DNA of the CDR3 is TGTGCCAGCAGTTACTCTCCACGCTCCGGCACAGATACGCAGTATTTT.

This clonotype was detected ten times or more. One junction end does not reproduce the germline sequence, and a read error may be involved. The chain carries TRBV7-7 and TRBJ2-1; 7 bases are a match to TRBD1. The CDR3 sequence is 17 residues long. Germline V gene lookup returns CDR1 SSHAT and CDR2 FNYEAQ (reference sequence). This chain's CDR3 is CASSLYGDRVPYNEQFF. DNA of the CDR3: TGTGCTAGCAGCTTATATGGTGACAGGGTCCCCTACAATGAGCAGTTCTTC.

This clonotype has a handful of counts. This sequence joins TRBV9 and TRBJ2-5; 10 nucleotides align to TRBD2. V lost 4 bases, J lost 4 bases, and 10 bases stayed unmatched. Looked up from germline, CDR1 is SGDLS and CDR2 is YYNGEE. CDR3 length: 16 residues. The CDR3 sequence is CASSTGASGGTETQYF. In nucleotides, the CDR3 is TGTGCCAGCAGCACCGGGGCTAGCGGGGGCACAGAGACCCAGTACTTC.

The sample holds many counts of this clonotype. The chain joins TRBV7-2 to TRBJ1-2; no reliable D call. The germline V and J ends were trimmed by 5 bases and 9 bases, with 16 bases remaining between them. Germline CDR1 SGHTA, CDR2 FQGNSA. The CDR3 totals 13 residues. CDR3 sequence (DNA): TGTGCCAGCAGCCCCGCCGACCACGTCAGCTACACCTTC. Translation gives CASSPADHVSYTF.

This clonotype was detected only a few times. The rearrangement joins TRBV4-3 to TRBJ2-1; tentatively, D is TRBD1 (5 bases). CDR3 size: 15 residues. The germline V and J ends were trimmed by 4 bases and 4 bases, with 14 bases remaining between them. CDR1 is LGHNA, CDR2 YSLEER, per germline. The CDR3 spells CASSPHETDYNEQFF. The CDR3 DNA follows: TGCGCCAGCAGCCCACATGAGACAGATTACAATGAGCAGTTCTTC.

This clonotype has only a few counts. The chain couples TRBV7-9 to TRBJ2-5, with D maybe TRBD2 (5 bases). Germline loops: CDR1 SEHNR, CDR2 FQNEAQ (reference sequence). The germline V and J ends were trimmed by 5 bases and 5 bases, with 18 bases remaining between them. This CDR3 is built from 15 residues. CDR3 sequence reads: CASSLRQAGLETQYF. CDR3 coding DNA: TGTGCCAGCAGCCTCCGCCAGGCGGGTTTGGAGACCCAGTACTTC.

The chain employs TRBV25-1 and TRBJ2-2, with a possible D match to TRBD1 (6 bases). This CDR3 contains 13 residues. In germline, CDR1 is MGHDK, CDR2 SYGVNS. With 7 bases removed from V and 5 bases from J, the gap between germline ends came to 11 bases. Written as DNA, the CDR3 is TGTGCCAGCACCAGGGGTATAACCGGGGAGCTGTTTTTT. Its protein is CASTRGITGELFF.

V is TRBV7-2 and J is TRBJ2-7; 10 bases are shared with TRBD1. The CDR3 has 15 residues. Trimming took 5 bases from V and 4 from J; bases not matched to a gene: 8. The germline CDR1 and CDR2 sequences are SGHTA and FQGNSA. The DNA of the CDR3 is TGTGCCAGCAGCCGGGACAGGGGCGGCTCTTACGAGCAGTACTTC. Protein: CASSRDRGGSYEQYF. Full variable domain (outside the CDR3, taken from reference TRBV7-2 and TRBJ2-7): GAGVSQSPSNKVTEKGKDVELRCDPISGHTALYWYRQSLGQGLEFLIYFQGNSAPDKSGLPSDRFSAERTGGSVSTLTIQRTQQEDSAVYLCASSRDRGGSYEQYFGPGTRLTVT.

This clonotype was seen repeatedly, ten times or more. The chain combines TRBV5-1 with TRBJ2-3; D gene uncertain. The germline CDR1 and CDR2 sequences are SGHRS and YFSETQ. There are 15 residues in the CDR3. V gave up 0 bases and J gave up 0 bases, with 8 bases separating them. The CDR3 nucleotides read TGCGCCAGCAGCTTGGGCACAGCTAGCACAGATACGCAGTATTTT. Translated: CASSLGTASTDTQYF.

This clonotype has just a few counts. The V and J genes are TRBV5-1 and TRBJ2-3, with D unclear. Germline-derived CDR1 and CDR2 are SGHRS and YFSETQ. The CDR3 runs to 15 residues. With 4 bases removed from V and 4 bases from J, the gap between germline ends came to 16 bases. The CDR3: CASSLPAGRADTQYF. The CDR3 DNA is TGCGCCAGCAGCCTACCCGCCGGTAGGGCAGATACGCAGTATTTT.

This clonotype was counted between two and nine times. The genes are TRBV6-2 or TRBV6-3 and TRBJ2-2; possibly TRBD2 for D (6 bases). This CDR3 is built from 16 residues. CDR1 and CDR2 from the germline V gene are MNHEY and SVGEGT. V was cut by 2 bases and J by 1 base, with 11 bases left in between. The CDR3 sequence: CASSYRRGLNTGELFF. The CDR3 nucleotides are TGTGCCAGCAGTTACAGGCGGGGACTGAACACCGGGGAGCTGTTTTTT.